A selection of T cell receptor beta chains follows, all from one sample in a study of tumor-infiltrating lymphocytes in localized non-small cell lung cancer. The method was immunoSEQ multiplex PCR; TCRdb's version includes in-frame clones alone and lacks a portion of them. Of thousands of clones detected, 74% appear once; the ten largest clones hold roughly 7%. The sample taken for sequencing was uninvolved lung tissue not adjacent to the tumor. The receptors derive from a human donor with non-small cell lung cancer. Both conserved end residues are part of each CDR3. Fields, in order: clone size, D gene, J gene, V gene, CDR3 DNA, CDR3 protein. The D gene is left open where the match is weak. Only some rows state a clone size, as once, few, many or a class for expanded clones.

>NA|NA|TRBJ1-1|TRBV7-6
TGTGCCAGCGCGGGCGGTCACCAGAACACTGAAGCTTTCTTT
CASAGGHQNTEAFF
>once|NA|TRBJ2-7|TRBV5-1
TGCGCCAGCAGAGAGGACGGTTCCTACGAGCAGTACTTC
CASREDGSYEQYF
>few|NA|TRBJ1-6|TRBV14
TGTGCCAGCAGCCAAGTCGCGGGACCCCTCCACTTT
CASSQVAGPLHF
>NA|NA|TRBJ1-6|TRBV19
TGTGCCAGTAGGAGTGAGGGGTTTGTTGATAATTCACCCCTCCACTTT
CASRSEGFVDNSPLHF
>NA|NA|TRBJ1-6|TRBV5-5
TGTGCCAGCAGCTTCGATTGGGGGTCCTATAATTCACCCCTCCACTTT
CASSFDWGSYNSPLHF
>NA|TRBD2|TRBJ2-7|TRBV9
TGTGCCAGCAGCCCTGAGTTGACTAGCGGGGTCTACGAGCAGTACTTC
CASSPELTSGVYEQYF
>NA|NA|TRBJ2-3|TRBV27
TGTGCCAGCAGGCTTTGGGGAAGCACAGATACGCAGTATTTT
CASRLWGSTDTQYF
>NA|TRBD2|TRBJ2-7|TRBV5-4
TGTGCCAGCAGCTTGCTGGCGGGGGGACCGTCCTACGAGCAGTACTTC
CASSLLAGGPSYEQYF
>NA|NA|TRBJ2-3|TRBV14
TGTGCCAGCAGCCCCATGGAACGCGGGGGCACAGATACGCAGTATTTT
CASSPMERGGTDTQYF
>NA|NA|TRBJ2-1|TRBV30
TGTGCCTGGAGTGGATTATGGGGGCTTGGTGAGCAGTTCTTC
CAWSGLWGLGEQFF
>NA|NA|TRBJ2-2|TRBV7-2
TGTGCCAGCAGCCCCCGGGGACGGGGTAGAAATGGCGGGGAGCTGTTTTTT
CASSPRGRGRNGGELFF
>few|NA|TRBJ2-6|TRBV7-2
TGTGCCAGCAGCCCCGGGACTCAGCTGGCTGGGGCCAACGTCCTGACTTTC
CASSPGTQLAGANVLTF
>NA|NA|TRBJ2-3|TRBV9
TGTGCCAGCAGCACACAGGGTTCACAAGATACGCAGTATTTT
CASSTQGSQDTQYF
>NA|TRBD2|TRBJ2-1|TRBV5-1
TGCGCCAGCAGCCCTACCCTCGGCGGGGGGGCAAACAATGAGCAGTTCTTC
CASSPTLGGGANNEQFF
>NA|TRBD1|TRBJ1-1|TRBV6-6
TGTGCCAGCAGTTTAGGACAGGGGAGGACCACTGAAGCTTTCTTT
CASSLGQGRTTEAFF
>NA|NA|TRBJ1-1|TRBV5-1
TGCGCCAGGAGAACCGATTCGGGGAAGGGTGAAGCTTTCTTT
CARRTDSGKGEAFF
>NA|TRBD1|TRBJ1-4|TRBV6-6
TGTGCCAGCAGTAGTACAGGGGGTAATGAAAAACTGTTTTTT
CASSSTGGNEKLFF
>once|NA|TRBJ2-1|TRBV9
TGTGCCAGCAGCGTAGCGGAGGCCTACAATGAGCAGTTCTTC
CASSVAEAYNEQFF
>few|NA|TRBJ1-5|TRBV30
TGTGCCTGGAGAACAGGGTTTGATCAGCCCCAGCATTTT
CAWRTGFDQPQHF
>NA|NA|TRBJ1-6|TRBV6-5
TGTGCCAGCAGTTACGACGGACCTAATTCACCCCTCCACTTT
CASSYDGPNSPLHF
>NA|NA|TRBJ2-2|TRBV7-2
TGTGCCAGCAGCCGAGGGGGTCACGGGGAGCTGTTTTTT
CASSRGGHGELFF
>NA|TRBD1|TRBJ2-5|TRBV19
TGTGCCAGTAGTACTCGGACAGGTTCTGAGACCCAGTACTTC
CASSTRTGSETQYF
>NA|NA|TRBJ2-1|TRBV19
TGTGCCAGTAGTATTGTATCTGGGGGAGTCGATGAGCAGTTCTTC
CASSIVSGGVDEQFF
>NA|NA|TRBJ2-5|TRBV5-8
TGTGCCAGCAGCAAGCAGGGGTGGGAGACCCAGTACTTC
CASSKQGWETQYF
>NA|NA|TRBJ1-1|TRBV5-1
TGCGCCAGCACCCCGGCCGGGGGAGCGATGAACACTGAAGCTTTCTTT
CASTPAGGAMNTEAFF
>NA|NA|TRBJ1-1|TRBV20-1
TGCAGTGCCAAAGAGAACACTGAAGCTTTCTTT
CSAKENTEAFF
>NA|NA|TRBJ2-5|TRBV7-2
TGTGCCAGCAGCTTAGTCCCTAGAGGTCGGGAGGAGACCCAGTACTTC
CASSLVPRGREETQYF
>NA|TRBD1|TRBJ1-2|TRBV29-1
TGCAGCGTTGAAGGCCCGAGACAGGGGTCCCACTATGGCTACACCTTC
CSVEGPRQGSHYGYTF
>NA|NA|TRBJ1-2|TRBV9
TGTGCCAGCAGCGTAGACGTGGGGGGCCGCTACACCTTC
CASSVDVGGRYTF
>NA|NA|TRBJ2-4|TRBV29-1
TGCAGCGTTGAAGCGGTCCCTTCAGGCAAAAACATTCAGTACTTC
CSVEAVPSGKNIQYF
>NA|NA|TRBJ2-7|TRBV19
TGTGCCAGTAGTACGCCGGGGGCCGGCGAGCAGTACTTC
CASSTPGAGEQYF
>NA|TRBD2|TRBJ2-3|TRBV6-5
TGTGCCAGCAGTTTAATAGCGGGAGAGAGCACAGATACGCAGTATTTT
CASSLIAGESTDTQYF
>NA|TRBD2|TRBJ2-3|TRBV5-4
TGTGCCAGCAGCCAACCGGGACTAGCGGGGGGAGCAGATACGCAGTATTTT
CASSQPGLAGGADTQYF
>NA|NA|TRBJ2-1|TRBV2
TGTGCCAGCAGCCCCGGGACTGGGAATGAGCAGTTCTTC
CASSPGTGNEQFF
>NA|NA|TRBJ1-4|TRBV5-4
TGTGCCAGCAGCTCTCAGGGAGGAGGAAATGAAAAACTGTTTTTT
CASSSQGGGNEKLFF
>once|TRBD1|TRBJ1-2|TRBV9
TGTGCCAGCAGCGTAGCGGGTTCAGGGGGCACTCTCTATGGCTACACCTTC
CASSVAGSGGTLYGYTF
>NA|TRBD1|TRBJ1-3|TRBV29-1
TGCAGCGTTGAAGTAGGACAGGATGGAACCACCATATATTTT
CSVEVGQDGTTIYF
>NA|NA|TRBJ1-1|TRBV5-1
TGTGCCAGCAGCTGGATGACACTGGGGACTGAAGCTTTCTTT
CASSWMTLGTEAFF